The clone carrying this TCR beta chain was observed at least ten times. As yet, its antigen is unknown. The CDR3 has 12 amino acids. Trimming cost V 5 bases and J 5 bases, with 9 bases left between them. Germline V gives CDR1 SGHAT, CDR2 FQNNGV. Amplified regions were TCR beta CDR3 sequences from RNA transcripts. Primed by the HTBI set, a first-round RT-PCR was run on the TCR CDR3. TCRdb re-called the multiplex PCR reads with MiXCR, one entry per CDR3 protein. The data contain about 380,000 distinct CDR3 sequences, 11% to 15% of them singletons. These data are taken from a study of T cells in Graves' hyperthyroidism and ophthalmopathy. Study-wide findings and caveats: Within blood appeared most thyroid clonotypes that had expanded above 0.001. The model identified upcoming ophthalmopathy a median approximately 6.4 months ahead of onset.

This clonotype originated in a woman aged 60 to 75 with Graves' hyperthyroidism. V usage is TRBV11-2 and J usage is TRBJ1-1; D gene uncertain. Sample: blood. CDR3 residues: CASSRAGTEAFF. The DNA for the CDR3 is TGTGCCAGCAGCCGCGCGGGGACTGAAGCTTTCTTT.